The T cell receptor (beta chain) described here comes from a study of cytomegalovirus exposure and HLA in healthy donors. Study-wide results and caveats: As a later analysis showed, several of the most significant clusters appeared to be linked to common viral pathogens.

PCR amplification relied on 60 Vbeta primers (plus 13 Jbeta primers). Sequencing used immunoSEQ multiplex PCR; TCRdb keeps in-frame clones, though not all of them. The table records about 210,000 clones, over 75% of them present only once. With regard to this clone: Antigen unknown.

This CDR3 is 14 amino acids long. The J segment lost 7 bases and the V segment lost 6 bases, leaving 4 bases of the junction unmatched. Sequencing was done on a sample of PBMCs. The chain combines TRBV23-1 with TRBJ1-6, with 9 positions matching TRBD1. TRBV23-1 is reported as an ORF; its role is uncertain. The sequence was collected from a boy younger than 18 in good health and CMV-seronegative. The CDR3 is CASSRTGVNSPLHF. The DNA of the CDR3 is TGCGCCAGCAGCCGGACAGGGGTGAATTCACCCCTCCACTTT.